The 8 T cell receptor beta chains listed next were all sequenced from one sample in a study of blood T cell repertoires in COVID-19. Method: immunoSEQ multiplex PCR; TCRdb's copy keeps in-frame clones and lacks some. The sample lists over 95,000 clones; 60% to 85% were seen once. Sequenced sample: peripheral blood. Source of these receptors: a woman aged 80 or over with active or convalescent COVID-19.

This chain connects TRBV11-3 to TRBJ2-2, with 8 nucleotides matching TRBD2. V was pared by 5 bases and J by 4 bases, with 6 bases of the junction left unmatched. The CDR3 runs 15 residues. Germline V gives CDR1 SGHNT, CDR2 YENEEA. Here the CDR3 reads CASSLRTSTTGELFF. CDR3 in DNA: TGTGCCAGCAGCCTAAGGACTAGCACCACCGGGGAGCTGTTTTTT. The complete variable domain, with remaining parts taken from reference TRBV11-3 and TRBJ2-2, reads EAGVVQSPRYKIIEKKQPVAFWCNPISGHNTLYWYLQNLGQGPELLIRYENEEAVDDSQLPKDRFSAERLKGVDSTLKIQPAELGDSAVYLCASSLRTSTTGELFFGEGSRLTVL.

A note on this clone: This same CDR3 is encoded by further DNA sequences in the sample. V gene TRBV28 combines with J gene TRBJ2-3; D is undetermined. CDR1 MDHEN and CDR2 SYDVKM come from the germline V gene. Trimming pared 6 bases from V and 2 bases from J, leaving 6 bases between. There are 12 residues in the CDR3. CDR3 amino acids: CASSPNTDTQYF. The CDR3 region has the DNA TGTGCCAGCAGCCCTAACACAGATACGCAGTATTTT.

The chain couples TRBV7-8 to TRBJ2-7; 8 bases fit TRBD2. The V gene's germline CDR1 is SGHVS and CDR2 FQNEAQ. CDR3 length: 14 amino acids. The V segment lost 4 bases and the J segment 0 bases; nucleotides outside the gene matches: 2. The CDR3, as DNA: TGTGCCAGCAGCTGGAGCGGGAGCTCCTACGAGCAGTACTTC. Its protein product is CASSWSGSSYEQYF.

The chain has TRBV5-1 and TRBJ2-1, with TRBD1 matching over 7 bases. The trim removed 4 bases at V and 5 bases at J, leaving 6 bases unmatched. The CDR3 covers 14 residues. The germline V gene has CDR1 SGHRS and CDR2 YFSETQ. The DNA of the CDR3 is TGCGCCAGCAGCCAGGTGACAGGGAACAATGAGCAGTTCTTC. Amino acid sequence: CASSQVTGNNEQFF.

The genes are TRBV12-2 and TRBJ1-5; the D segment call TRBD1 is taken from the table without a DNA check. TRBV12-2 counts as a pseudogene. The CDR3 covers 15 residues. CDR3 loop: CASRPDRGNCQPQHF. The CDR3 region has the DNA TGTGCAAGTCGCCCGGACAGGGGGAATTGTCAGCCCCAGCATTTT.

The chain combines TRBV9 with TRBJ2-5; 8 nucleotides line up with TRBD2. The CDR3 has 16 residues. Germline V gene lookup returns CDR1 SGDLS and CDR2 YYNGEE. The V and J ends lost 0 bases and 5 bases, in that order; junction bases with no gene match: 9. The CDR3 DNA sequence: TGTGCCAGCAGCGTAGGTGGGACTAGTCGGAGGGAGACCCAGTACTTC. Translation: CASSVGGTSRRETQYF.

The genes are TRBV6-1 and TRBJ2-7; 9 nucleotides line up with TRBD2. Germline assignment: CDR1 MNHNS and CDR2 SASEGT. Trimming took 2 bases from V and 1 from J; bases not matched to a gene: 6. This CDR3 has 16 amino acids. CDR3 amino acids: CASSERRTSESYEQYF. The CDR3, as DNA: TGTGCCAGCAGTGAACGGAGGACTAGCGAGTCCTACGAGCAGTACTTC.

Here the CDR3 DNA reads TGTGCCAGCTCACCATTCGTCACAGATACGCAGTATTTT. It encodes CASSPFVTDTQYF. The chain employs TRBV18 and TRBJ2-3, with no clear D. Germline V gene lookup returns CDR1 KGHSH and CDR2 LQKENI. This CDR3 region has 13 residues. The V and J ends lost 2 bases and 2 bases respectively, with 5 bases between them.